The present TCR beta chain was sequenced within a study of cytomegalovirus exposure and HLA in healthy donors. The V end was cut by 2 bases, the J end by 4 bases, with 19 bases between. CDR1 and CDR2 from the germline V gene are SGHTS and YDEGEE. The CDR3 runs 17 residues. The PCR contained 60 Vbeta and 13 Jbeta primers. Libraries were prepared by immunoSEQ multiplex PCR; TCRdb keeps only in-frame clonotypes and omits some of them. The sample contains some 160,000 clones, about 84% of which appear only once. The material sequenced was PBMCs. The chain links TRBV5-8 to TRBJ2-1, with D perhaps TRBD1 (6 bases). The receptor was isolated from a man aged 45 to 65 in good health and CMV-seropositive. The DNA of the CDR3 is TGTGCCAGCAGCTTCTCAGGGGCCCGGAAACGATACAATGAGCAGTTCTTC. It translates to CASSFSGARKRYNEQFF.